Sequencing of this TCR beta chain was carried out in a study of early T cells in non-severe SARS-CoV-2 infection. Overall study context: Chains stayed unpaired after sequencing of bulk RNA from unsorted whole blood.

Worth noting for this clonotype: Its antigen is unidentified.

Each CDR3 protein gets one entry after TCRdb re-called the 5' RACE reads with MiXCR. The sample yields 25,000 to 30,000 distinct CDR3 sequences, more than 5% seen once. Study observations and caveats: VDJdb matches were skewed toward anti-spike CD8 T cell responses.

The sequence was obtained from an adult who was a healthcare worker with PCR-confirmed SARS-CoV-2 infection or an uninfected control (not recorded which). Sequenced input: whole blood.

CDR3 DNA: TGTGCCAGTAGCAAACCCGGGGGGAGCACAGATACGCAGTATTTT. Protein: CASSKPGGSTDTQYF. The rearrangement joins TRBV19 to TRBJ2-3; 7 bases line up with TRBD2. Germline-derived CDR1 and CDR2 are LNHDA and SQIVND (reference sequence). The CDR3 has 15 residues. J gave up 0 bases and V 6 bases, and 6 bases lay outside the gene matches.